The 20 T cell receptor beta chains below all came from one sample that was sequenced in a study of T cells in Graves' hyperthyroidism and ophthalmopathy. The investigators amplified TCR beta CDR3 regions from RNA transcripts. HTBI primers were used for first-round RT-PCR of the TCR CDR3. TCRdb reprocessed the multiplex PCR reads with MiXCR, giving one entry per CDR3 protein. The sample has fewer than 650,000 distinct CDR3 sequences; around 13% are singletons. The sequenced material came from blood. These receptors all stem from a woman in her thirties or forties with Graves' hyperthyroidism.

This clonotype was seen repeatedly, ten times or more. J is TRBJ2-7 and V is TRBV20-1, with TRBD2 as a possible D gene (5 bases). CDR3 length: 14 amino acids. The germline CDR1 and CDR2 sequences are DFQATT and SNEGSKA (reference sequence). V shed 3 bases and J shed 4 bases, with 16 bases lying between them. The CDR3 DNA is TGCAGTGCTAGTCTTCCGTTCGGGGATTACGAGCAGTACTTC. Its protein is CSASLPFGDYEQYF.

J is TRBJ2-1 and V is TRBV6-2 or TRBV6-3; 13 bases are a match to TRBD2. This CDR3 has 20 amino acids. Germline assignment: CDR1 MNHEY and CDR2 SVGEGT. The ends lost 6 bases at V and 0 bases at J; junction bases unmatched: 14. CDR3 nucleotide sequence: TGTGCCAGCAGCCTGAGGACTAGCGGGAGAGGTCCTCGCTCCTACAATGAGCAGTTCTTC. Its translation: CASSLRTSGRGPRSYNEQFF.

The chain combines TRBV10-3 with TRBJ2-1; perhaps D is TRBD1 or TRBD2 (6 bases each). The V gene's germline CDR1 is ENHRY and CDR2 SYGVKD. Trimming left V 7 bases short and J 0 bases short, with 19 bases between. CDR3 length equals 17 residues. The CDR3 region has the DNA TGTGCCATCATGGGAACGGGGGCGGTCGGCTCCTACAATGAGCAGTTCTTC. Its protein is CAIMGTGAVGSYNEQFF.

With regard to this clonotype: This sequence may be a read error, since a much larger clone differs from it by one base. The J gene is TRBJ2-1, the V gene TRBV27; D is ambiguous. V lost 8 bases and J lost 6, with 8 bases in between. Germline CDR1 is MNHEY and CDR2 is SMNVEV (reference sequence). This CDR3 has 11 residues. The CDR3 DNA reads TGTGCCAGCTGGTTTAGCAATGAGCAGTTCTTC. This sequence encodes CASWFSNEQFF.

There are many counts of this clonotype. The V call is TRBV2, the J call TRBJ1-1; D not certain. CDR1 is SNHLY, CDR2 FYNNEI, per germline. Trimming stripped 4 bases from V and 5 bases from J, with 8 bases between. The CDR3 is 12 amino acids. The CDR3 DNA reads TGTGCCAGCAGTGTAGAAGCGACTGAAGCTTTCTTT. Its translation: CASSVEATEAFF.

This clonotype has at least ten counts. The chain employs TRBV3-1 and TRBJ2-1, with 11 bases that match TRBD2. Unmatched junction bases numbered 6, after V lost 4 bases and J lost 4 bases. CDR3 length equals 16 residues. Germline V lookup: CDR1 LGHDT, CDR2 YNNKEL (reference sequence). The CDR3 here is CASSLGTSGAYNEQFF. DNA of the CDR3: TGTGCCAGCAGCCTAGGGACTAGCGGAGCTTACAATGAGCAGTTCTTC.

This sequence joins TRBV19 and TRBJ2-2; D is unresolved. The V and J ends lost 4 bases and 7 bases respectively, with 7 bases between them. From germline, CDR1 is LNHDA and CDR2 SQIVND (reference sequence). The CDR3 consists of 12 residues. The CDR3 loop reads CASSTLRGELFF. In nucleotides, the CDR3 is TGTGCCAGTAGTACCCTGCGCGGGGAGCTGTTTTTT.

This clonotype has a count of ten or more. The gene calls are TRBV6-1 and TRBJ2-7; 9 bases are shared with TRBD1. CDR1 MNHNS and CDR2 SASEGT come from the germline V gene. With V trimmed by 7 bases and J by 2 bases, 9 bases remained unmatched. The CDR3 covers 15 residues. CDR3 sequence reads: CASKSLGQGAYEQYF. The CDR3 coding sequence is TGTGCCAGCAAGAGCCTGGGACAGGGTGCCTACGAGCAGTACTTC.

This clonotype was picked up many times. The V gene is TRBV11-1, the J gene TRBJ2-1; D remains unclear. The V and J ends lost 3 bases and 0 bases respectively, with 9 bases between them. CDR3 length: 15 residues. Germline V CDR1 and CDR2: SGHAT, FQDESV (reference sequence). Here the CDR3 reads CASSFGRSSYNEQFF. The DNA for the CDR3 is TGTGCCAGCAGCTTTGGGCGGAGCTCCTACAATGAGCAGTTCTTC. The full variable domain, completed using reference TRBV11-1 and TRBJ2-1, is EAEVAQSPRYKITEKSQAVAFWCDPISGHATLYWYRQILGQGPELLVQFQDESVVDDSQLPKDRFSAERLKGVDSTLKIQPAELGDSAMYLCASSFGRSSYNEQFFGPGTRLTVL.

The chain links TRBV6-1 to TRBJ2-2; TRBD2 agrees at 9 bases. J gave up 4 bases and V 7 bases, and 10 bases lay outside the gene matches. This CDR3 region has 16 residues. Germline CDR1 reads MNHNS; CDR2 reads SASEGT. This chain's CDR3 is CASIPSGTSFTGELFF. CDR3 DNA sequence: TGTGCCAGCATTCCCTCCGGGACTAGCTTCACCGGGGAGCTGTTTTTT.

This clonotype was counted a few times. CDR3 sequence reads: CASSYGTSRVEQFF. The CDR3 coding sequence is TGTGCCAGCAGTTACGGGACTAGTCGAGTTGAGCAGTTCTTC. The chain has TRBV6-6 and TRBJ2-1, with 8 positions matching TRBD2. V lost 2 bases to trimming and J lost 9 bases; unmatched junction nucleotides: 6. CDR1 is MNHNY, CDR2 SVGAGI, per germline (reference sequence). This CDR3 comprises 14 residues.

This clonotype was observed at least ten times. The V call is TRBV12-3 or TRBV12-4, the J call TRBJ2-1; 11 bases are a match to TRBD1. Trimming removed 4 bases from V and 6 bases from J; junction bases left unmatched: 5. The CDR3 length is 15 residues. CDR3 sequence: CASSSRGTGGNEQFF. Written as DNA, the CDR3 is TGTGCCAGCAGTTCTCGCGGGACAGGGGGCAATGAGCAGTTCTTC.

The rearrangement links TRBV10-3 to TRBJ1-1, with TRBD1 matching 8 bases. Trimming took 2 bases from V and 4 from J; bases not matched to a gene: 0. Germline V CDR1 and CDR2: ENHRY, SYGVKD. The CDR3 consists of 13 residues. CDR3: CAISEGQGTEAFF. The CDR3 DNA reads TGTGCCATCAGTGAGGGACAGGGCACTGAAGCTTTCTTT.

This clonotype appeared many times. J is TRBJ2-7 and V is TRBV7-9; no clear D. The CDR3 totals 14 residues. The germline V gene encodes CDR1 SEHNR and CDR2 FQNEAQ (reference sequence). Trimming cost V 8 bases and J 5 bases, with 19 bases left between them. CDR3 nucleotide sequence: TGTGCCAGCTTCCTCTACCCACTGACGGACGAGCAGTACTTC. This gives the protein CASFLYPLTDEQYF.

This clonotype was found many times. The V call is TRBV12-3 or TRBV12-4, the J call TRBJ2-1; D may be TRBD1 (5 bases). The CDR3 runs to 15 residues. V was clipped by 3 bases and J by 8 bases, with 17 bases between them. CDR3 bases: TGTGCCAGCAGTTTCCCCCATATGGGGCTCCATGAGCAGTTCTTC. This translates into CASSFPHMGLHEQFF.

The sample holds many counts of this clonotype. This chain links TRBV10-3 with TRBJ2-7, with 9 bases aligning to TRBD1. Germline CDR1 and CDR2: ENHRY and SYGVKD. Trimming removed 6 bases from V and 2 bases from J; junction bases left unmatched: 8. This CDR3 spans 15 amino acids. This CDR3 reads CAIRLAGQGAYEQYF. CDR3 coding DNA: TGTGCCATCAGGCTCGCGGGACAGGGAGCCTACGAGCAGTACTTC.

The sample holds a few counts of this clonotype. The chain is built from TRBV4-1 and TRBJ2-7, with D possibly matching TRBD1 (6 bases). Germline CDR1 is MGHRA and CDR2 is YSYEKL. The CDR3 runs to 15 residues. Between the trimmed V and J ends, which lost 2 bases and 1 base, there was a span of 12 bases. The CDR3 region is CASSQPRQGSYEQYF. CDR3 DNA: TGCGCCAGCAGCCAACCGAGGCAGGGGTCCTACGAGCAGTACTTC.

This sequence joins TRBV5-8 and TRBJ1-1; tentatively, D is TRBD1 (6 bases). Germline values: CDR1 SGHTS, CDR2 YDEGEE. V was shortened by 2 bases and J by 4 bases, with 12 bases between the two germline ends. The CDR3 is 14 residues long. CDR3 residues: CASSLYRAPTEAFF. The CDR3 DNA reads TGTGCCAGCAGCTTATACAGGGCGCCCACTGAAGCTTTCTTT.

The J gene is TRBJ2-1, the V gene TRBV11-2, with TRBD1 matching over 9 bases. J lost 5 bases, V lost 5 bases, and 7 bases had no gene match. The length of the CDR3 is 15 residues. The V gene's germline CDR1 is SGHAT and CDR2 FQNNGV. This CDR3 reads CASSIGQGINNEQFF. The DNA for the CDR3 is TGTGCCAGCAGCATAGGACAGGGGATAAACAATGAGCAGTTCTTC. Full variable domain (outside the CDR3, taken from reference TRBV11-2 and TRBJ2-1): EAGVAQSPRYKIIEKRQSVAFWCNPISGHATLYWYQQILGQGPKLLIQFQNNGVVDDSQLPKDRFSAERLKGVDSTLKIQPAKLEDSAVYLCASSIGQGINNEQFFGPGTRLTVL.

In this sample, this clonotype turned up many times. One end of the junction does not line up with germline, which may come from a read error. CDR3 sequence: CASSPLLRVSHEQYF. In DNA form, the CDR3 reads TGTGCCAGCAGCCCCCTACTGCGGGTCTCCCACGAGCAGTACTTC. The rearrangement uses TRBV7-9 and TRBJ2-7, with D maybe TRBD2 (5 bases). Germline CDR1 SEHNR, CDR2 FQNEAQ (reference sequence). CDR3 length: 15 residues.